The entry that follows covers one T cell receptor (beta chain) sequence. The antigen is not known. These data originate in a study of shared clonotypes between healthy human individuals. Each sample came from a Caucasian adult donor living in Nashville, Tennessee. Naive CD4+ cells were CD45RA-selected; the remaining cells were memory. The study's findings and limits: Shared clonotypes: about 4.6% naive CD4, about 3.5% naive CD8, under 2.5% memory CD4, 0.4% to 0.45% memory CD8.

The V gene lost 0 bases and the J gene lost 5 bases, with 14 bases spanning the gap. The germline V gene encodes CDR1 SGHTA and CDR2 FQGNSA. The CDR3 is 15 amino acids. Sorted-subset replicate PCRs used 150 to 250 ng of genomic DNA. This amount corresponded to approximately 30,000 T cell genomes. Assay used: immunoSEQ multiplex PCR; TCRdb lists only in-frame clones, some missing. Here the sample spans over 150,000 clones, 60% to 75% being singletons. This chain joins TRBV7-2 and TRBJ2-7; no firm D call. This clonotype originated in a man aged 30 to 39 in good health. The source material was memory CD4+ T cells sorted from blood. The subset denotes: CD45RA-negative fraction. Here the CDR3 reads CASSLARGNVNEQYF. As DNA, the CDR3 is TGTGCCAGCAGCTTAGCGCGCGGTAATGTCAACGAGCAGTACTTC.